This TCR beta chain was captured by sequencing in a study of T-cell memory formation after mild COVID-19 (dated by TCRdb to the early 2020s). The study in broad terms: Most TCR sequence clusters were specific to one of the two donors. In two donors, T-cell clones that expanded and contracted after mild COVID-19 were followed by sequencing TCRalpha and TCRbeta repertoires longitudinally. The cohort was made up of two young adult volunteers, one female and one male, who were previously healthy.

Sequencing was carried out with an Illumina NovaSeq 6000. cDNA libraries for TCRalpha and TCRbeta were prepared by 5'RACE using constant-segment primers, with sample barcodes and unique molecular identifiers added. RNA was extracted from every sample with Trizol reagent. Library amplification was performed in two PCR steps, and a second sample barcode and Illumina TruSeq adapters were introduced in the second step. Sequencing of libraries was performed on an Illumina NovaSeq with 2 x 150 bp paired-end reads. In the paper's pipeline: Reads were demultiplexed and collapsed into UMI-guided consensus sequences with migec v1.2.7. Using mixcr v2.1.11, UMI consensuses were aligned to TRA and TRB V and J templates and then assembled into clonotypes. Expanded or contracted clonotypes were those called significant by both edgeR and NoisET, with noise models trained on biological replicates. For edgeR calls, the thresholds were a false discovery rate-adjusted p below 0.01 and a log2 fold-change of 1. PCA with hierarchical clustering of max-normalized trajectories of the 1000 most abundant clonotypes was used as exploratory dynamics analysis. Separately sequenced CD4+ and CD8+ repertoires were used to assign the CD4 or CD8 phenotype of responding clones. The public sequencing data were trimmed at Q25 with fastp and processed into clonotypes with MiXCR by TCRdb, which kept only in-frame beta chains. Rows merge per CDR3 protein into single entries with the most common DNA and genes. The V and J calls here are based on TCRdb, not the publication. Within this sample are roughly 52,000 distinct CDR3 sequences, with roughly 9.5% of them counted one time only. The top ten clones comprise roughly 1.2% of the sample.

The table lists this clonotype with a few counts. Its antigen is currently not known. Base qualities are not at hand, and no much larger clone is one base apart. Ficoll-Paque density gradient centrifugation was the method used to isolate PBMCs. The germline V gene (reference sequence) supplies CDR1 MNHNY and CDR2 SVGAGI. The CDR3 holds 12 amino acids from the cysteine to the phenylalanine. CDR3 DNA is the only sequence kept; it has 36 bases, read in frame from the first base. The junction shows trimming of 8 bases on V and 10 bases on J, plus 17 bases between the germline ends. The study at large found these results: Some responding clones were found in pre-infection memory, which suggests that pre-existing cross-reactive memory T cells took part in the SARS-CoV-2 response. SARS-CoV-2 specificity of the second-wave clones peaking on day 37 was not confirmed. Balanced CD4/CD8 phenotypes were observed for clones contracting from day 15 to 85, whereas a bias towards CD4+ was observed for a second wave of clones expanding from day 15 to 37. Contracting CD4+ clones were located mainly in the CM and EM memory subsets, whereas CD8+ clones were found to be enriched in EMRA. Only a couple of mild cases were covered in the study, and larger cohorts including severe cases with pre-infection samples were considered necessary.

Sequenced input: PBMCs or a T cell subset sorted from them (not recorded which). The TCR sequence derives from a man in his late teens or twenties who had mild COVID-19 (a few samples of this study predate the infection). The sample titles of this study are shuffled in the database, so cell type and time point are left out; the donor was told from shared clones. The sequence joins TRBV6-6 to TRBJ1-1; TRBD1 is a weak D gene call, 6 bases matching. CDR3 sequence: CASDLYGGAAFF. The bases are TGTGCCAGCGATTTGTACGGGGGGGCAGCTTTCTTT.